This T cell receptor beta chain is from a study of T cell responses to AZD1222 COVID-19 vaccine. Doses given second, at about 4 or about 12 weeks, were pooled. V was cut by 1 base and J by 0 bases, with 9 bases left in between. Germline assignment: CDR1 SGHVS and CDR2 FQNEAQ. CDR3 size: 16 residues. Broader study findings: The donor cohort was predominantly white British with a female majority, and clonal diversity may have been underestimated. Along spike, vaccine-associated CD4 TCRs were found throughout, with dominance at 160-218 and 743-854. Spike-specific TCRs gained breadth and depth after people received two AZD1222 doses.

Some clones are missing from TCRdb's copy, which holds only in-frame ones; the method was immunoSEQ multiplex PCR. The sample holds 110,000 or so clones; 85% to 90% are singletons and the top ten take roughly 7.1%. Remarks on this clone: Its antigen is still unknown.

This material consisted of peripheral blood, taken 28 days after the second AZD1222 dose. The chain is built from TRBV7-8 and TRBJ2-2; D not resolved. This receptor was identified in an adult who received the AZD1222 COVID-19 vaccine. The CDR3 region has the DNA TGTGCCAGCAGCTTAGTAGTCATGACGAACACCGGGGAGCTGTTTTTT. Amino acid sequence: CASSLVVMTNTGELFF.